This TCR beta chain originates from a study of blood T cell repertoires in COVID-19. Whole-study context: Spain, Italy and the United States supplied samples that represented acute and convalescent COVID-19. Sources were T cells, B-cell-depleted T cells, or PBMCs; the material itself was cDNA or gDNA.

In this sample, this clone turned up once. Original data processing: It was from reference gene primer amplification that nucleated cell counts were estimated. Profiling relied on immunoSEQ multiplex PCR, and the TCRdb table lists in-frame clones only, not all of them. For V, J and clone size, that table is used; D and trimming come from the DNA. The sample records just over 250,000 clones, around 87% being singletons. The receptor's source is a woman in her forties or fifties with acute or convalescent COVID-19. The sample taken for sequencing was peripheral blood.

CDR3 protein: CASSTAGGATNEKLFF. CDR3 in DNA: TGTGCCAGCAGCACCGCAGGGGGTGCAACTAATGAAAAACTGTTTTTT. The chain is built from TRBV5-4 and TRBJ1-4; 7 bases match TRBD1. The trim removed 4 bases at V and 0 bases at J, leaving 6 bases unmatched. The length of the CDR3 is 16 residues. Germline V gene data show CDR1 as SGHNT and CDR2 as YYREEE (reference sequence).